The T cell receptor (beta chain) under discussion was sequenced for a study of T cells in Graves' hyperthyroidism and ophthalmopathy. The trim removed 2 bases at V and 3 bases at J, leaving 2 bases unmatched. The CDR3 has 14 amino acids. From germline, CDR1 is LGHDT and CDR2 YNNKEL (reference sequence). Only a few counts were recorded for this clonotype. There were TCR beta CDR3 regions amplified from RNA transcripts. When the TCR CDR3 underwent first-round RT-PCR, the HTBI primer set was used. TCRdb reprocessed the multiplex PCR reads with MiXCR, giving one entry per CDR3 protein. This table holds about 640,000 distinct CDR3 sequences, less than 25% found once.

The source of this sequence is a man aged 25-40 years with Graves' ophthalmopathy. V gene TRBV3-1 combines with J gene TRBJ1-2; TRBD1 agrees at 8 bases. The sample consisted of blood. Written as DNA, the CDR3 is TGTGCCAGCAGCCAAAAGACAGGGGACTATGGCTACACCTTC. Translated: CASSQKTGDYGYTF. Drawing the rest from reference TRBV3-1 and TRBJ1-2, the complete variable domain is DTAVSQTPKYLVTQMGNDKSIKCEQNLGHDTMYWYKQDSKKFLKIMFSYNNKELIINETVPNRFSPKSPDKAHLNLHINSLELGDSAVYFCASSQKTGDYGYTFGSGTRLTVV.